This TCR beta chain was retrieved from a study of T-cell memory formation after mild COVID-19. Points from the study as a whole: Detection of some responders pre-infection suggested pre-existing cross-reactive memory T cells participated. Confirmation of SARS-CoV-2 specificity was lacking for second-wave clones peaking day 37.

Notes on this clonotype: Antigen unknown.

The 5'RACE method, run with constant-segment primers, produced TCR alpha and TCR beta cDNA libraries (carrying sample barcodes and UMIs). Each CDR3 protein gets one entry after TCRdb re-called the 5' RACE reads with MiXCR. This sample has some 100,000 distinct CDR3 sequences, with over 8.5% found just once. Germline values: CDR1 SGHRS, CDR2 YFSETQ. CDR3 size: 15 residues. The V end lost 0 bases, the J end lost 2 bases, and 9 bases lay between the germline ends. This TCR derives from a man in his late teens or twenties who had mild COVID-19 (a few samples of this study predate the infection). Cell type and time point are not known. Sequenced material: PBMCs or a T cell subset sorted from them (not recorded which). This chain connects TRBV5-1 to TRBJ1-5; no firm D call. The CDR3, as DNA: TGCGCCAGCAGCTTGGGGGCGGTTGGCAATCAGCCCCAGCATTTT. Translation gives CASSLGAVGNQPQHF.